This T cell receptor (beta chain) is from a study of neurological immune-mediated disorders. TCRdb redid the calling of the 5' RACE reads with MiXCR, one entry per CDR3 protein. The sample lists some 20,000 distinct CDR3 sequences, roughly 29% seen once, with around 30% in the top ten. This clonotype was recorded a few times. V was cut by 5 bases and J by 10 bases, with 23 bases left in between. The CDR3 spans 16 residues. From germline, CDR1 is SGHTA and CDR2 FQGNSA. The clonotype comes from a middle-aged man with HTLV-1-associated myelopathy (HAM/TSP). The chain carries TRBV7-2 and TRBJ1-4; D might be TRBD1 (6 bases). The sequenced sample was PBMCs. The CDR3: CASSPGGGAGQRKLFF. The CDR3 nucleotides are TGTGCCAGCAGCCCTGGAGGGGGTGCTGGTCAGAGAAAACTGTTTTTT.